What follows are 6 T cell receptor beta chains derived from one specimen sequenced in a study of blood T cell repertoires in COVID-19 (TCRdb year 2020). The library was built by means of the immunoSEQ multiplex PCR assay. TCRdb stores this immuneACCESS table with in-frame sequences only. Part of the clones is absent; in the studies checked, under half of the shortfall reflects unresolved V genes, and no reason is known for the rest. Counted in this sample were around 98,000 clones; 87% of them appeared once. Clones ranked in the top ten supply about 4.5% of the sample. Sequencing input: peripheral blood. The receptors were sampled from an older man with acute or convalescent COVID-19.

This chain links TRBV7-6 with TRBJ2-7; 7 bases are a match to TRBD1. Germline CDR1 SGHVS, CDR2 FNYEAQ. This CDR3 comprises 14 residues. The trim removed 5 bases at V and 2 bases at J, leaving 6 bases unmatched. The CDR3 DNA reads TGTGCCAGCAGCCCCGGGACAGCAGCCTACGAGCAGTACTTC. Translation: CASSPGTAAYEQYF.

The V gene is TRBV9, the J gene TRBJ2-7; 10 bases fit TRBD2. CDR1 is SGDLS, CDR2 YYNGEE, per germline. Losses at the gene ends were 4 bases for V and 7 bases for J; bases not matched to a gene: 8. The CDR3 spans 14 residues. The CDR3, as DNA: TGTGCCAGCAGCCCTAGCGGGGGAATAGGTGAGCAGTACTTC. Translation gives CASSPSGGIGEQYF.

The gene calls are TRBV7-9 and TRBJ2-2, with 7 bases aligning to TRBD1. CDR1 is SEHNR, CDR2 FQNEAQ, per germline (reference sequence). V lost 3 bases, J lost 6 bases, and 1 base stayed unmatched. The CDR3 loop spans 13 amino acids. The CDR3: CASSLTGPGELFF. CDR3 coding DNA: TGTGCCAGCAGCTTGACAGGGCCCGGGGAGCTGTTTTTT.

The chain links TRBV5-4 to TRBJ1-6; D call uncertain. Germline V gives CDR1 SGHNT, CDR2 YYREEE (reference sequence). The length of the CDR3 is 17 residues. V lost 4 bases to trimming and J lost 0 bases, with 14 bases between them. CDR3 protein: CASSEDMPSSYNSPLHF. The CDR3 coding sequence is TGTGCCAGCAGCGAAGACATGCCGAGCTCCTATAATTCACCCCTCCACTTT. Filled out from reference TRBV5-4 and TRBJ1-6, the complete variable domain reads ETGVTQSPTHLIKTRGQQVTLRCSSQSGHNTVSWYQQALGQGPQFIFQYYREEENGRGNFPPRFSGLQFPNYSSELNVNALELDDSALYLCASSEDMPSSYNSPLHFGNGTRLTVT.

The chain recombines TRBV5-4 with TRBJ2-2; D perhaps matches TRBD1 (6 bases). Germline assignment: CDR1 SGHNT and CDR2 YYREEE (reference sequence). V was trimmed by 4 bases and J by 1 base, leaving 8 bases between them. This CDR3 contains 14 residues. CDR3 coding DNA: TGTGCCAGCAGCGTGACAGGGAACACCGGGGAGCTGTTTTTT. Translating gives CASSVTGNTGELFF.

This clone came up once. This chain links TRBV12-3 or TRBV12-4 with TRBJ1-1; the D is unclear. V dropped 3 bases and J dropped 0 bases, with 5 bases sitting between them. This CDR3 is 13 amino acids long. The CDR3 loop is CASSFSVNTEAFF. CDR3 DNA sequence: TGTGCCAGCAGTTTCTCAGTGAACACTGAAGCTTTCTTT.